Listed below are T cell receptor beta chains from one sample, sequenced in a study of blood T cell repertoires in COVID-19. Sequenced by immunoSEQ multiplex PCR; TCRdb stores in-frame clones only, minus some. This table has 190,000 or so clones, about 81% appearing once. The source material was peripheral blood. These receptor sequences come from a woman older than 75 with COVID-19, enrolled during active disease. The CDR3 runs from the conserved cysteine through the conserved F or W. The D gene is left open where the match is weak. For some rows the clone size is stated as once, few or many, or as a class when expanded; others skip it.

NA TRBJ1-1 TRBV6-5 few CASSYAALSTEAFF TGTGCCAGCAGTTACGCGGCTTTGTCCACTGAAGCTTTCTTT
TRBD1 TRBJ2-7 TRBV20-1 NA CSASRDRGKYEQYF TGCAGTGCTAGTCGGGACAGGGGAAAGTACGAGCAGTACTTC
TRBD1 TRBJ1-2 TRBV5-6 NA CASQTLGTGNYGYTF TGTGCCAGCCAAACTCTCGGGACAGGGAACTATGGCTACACCTTC
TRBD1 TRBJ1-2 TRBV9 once CASSPGTAVYGYTF TGTGCCAGCAGCCCCGGGACAGCGGTCTATGGCTACACCTTC
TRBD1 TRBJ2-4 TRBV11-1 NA CASSFGRGAKNIQYF TGTGCCAGCAGCTTCGGCAGGGGGGCCAAAAACATTCAGTACTTC
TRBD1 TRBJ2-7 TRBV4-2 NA CASSQYGQGSSYEQYF TGTGCCAGCAGCCAATACGGACAGGGAAGCTCCTACGAGCAGTACTTC
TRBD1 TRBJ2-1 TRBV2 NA CASRGQPNNEQFF TGTGCCAGCAGGGGACAGCCGAACAATGAGCAGTTCTTC
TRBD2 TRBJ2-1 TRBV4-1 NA CASSQGFSGRGVHNEQFF TGCGCCAGCAGCCAAGGGTTTAGCGGGAGAGGCGTCCACAATGAGCAGTTCTTC
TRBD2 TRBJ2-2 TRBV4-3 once CASSQRTSGGNTGELFF TGCGCCAGCAGCCAAAGGACTAGCGGGGGGAACACCGGGGAGCTGTTTTTT
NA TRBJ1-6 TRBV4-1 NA CASSQDRAGAFRALHF TGCGCCAGCAGCCAAGATCGGGCAGGGGCCTTTCGGGCCCTCCACTTT
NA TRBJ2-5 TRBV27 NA CASSFQQQETQYF TGTGCCAGCAGTTTTCAACAGCAAGAGACCCAGTACTTC
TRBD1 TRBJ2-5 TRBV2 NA CASSLGIGQGGTQYF TGTGCCAGCAGCCTAGGCATCGGACAGGGCGGGACCCAGTACTTC
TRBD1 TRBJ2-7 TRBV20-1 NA CSASRAGTGGYEQYF TGCAGTGCTAGTAGGGCCGGGACAGGTGGGTACGAGCAGTACTTC
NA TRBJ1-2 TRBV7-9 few CASSSGYYGYTF TGTGCCAGCAGCTCGGGATACTATGGCTACACCTTC
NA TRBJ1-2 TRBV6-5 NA CASTRGLWGDYGYTF TGTGCCAGCACCCGGGGGTTGTGGGGGGACTATGGCTACACCTTC
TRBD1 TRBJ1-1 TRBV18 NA CASSLTGGGTEAFF TGTGCCAGCTCACTTACAGGGGGCGGTACTGAAGCTTTCTTT
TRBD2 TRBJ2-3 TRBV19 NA CASSRGLAPRGTQYF TGTGCCAGTAGTAGGGGACTAGCCCCTCGGGGTACGCAGTATTTT
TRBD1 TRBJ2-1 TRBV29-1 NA CSVTGQVNEQFF TGCAGCGTGACGGGACAGGTAAATGAGCAGTTCTTC
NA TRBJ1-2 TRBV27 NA CASRLDSHYGYTF TGTGCCAGCCGCCTTGACAGCCACTATGGCTACACCTTC
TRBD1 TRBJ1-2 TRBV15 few CATSRDRGRIYDGYTF TGTGCCACCAGCAGAGATAGGGGGCGAATATATGATGGCTACACCTTC
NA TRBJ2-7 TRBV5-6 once CASSFGEYEQYF TGTGCCAGCAGCTTCGGTGAGTACGAGCAGTACTTC
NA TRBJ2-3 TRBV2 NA CASIPLQDTQYF TGTGCCAGCATTCCCCTTCAGGATACGCAGTATTTT
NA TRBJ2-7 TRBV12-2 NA CASRRARDRGLQGLYEQYF TGTGCAAGTCGCCGCGCACGGGACAGGGGCCTTCAAGGCCTCTACGAGCAGTACTTC
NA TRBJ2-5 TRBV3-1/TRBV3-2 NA CASSHLRAGRTQYF TGTGCCAGCAGCCACCTCAGGGCCGGCAGGACCCAGTACTTC
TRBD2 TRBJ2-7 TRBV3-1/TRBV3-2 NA CASSQVASGTPYEQYF TGTGCCAGCAGCCAAGTCGCTAGCGGGACCCCCTACGAGCAGTACTTC
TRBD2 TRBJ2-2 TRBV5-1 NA CASSSGLAGGPGTGELFF TGCGCCAGCAGCTCTGGACTAGCGGGAGGGCCGGGCACCGGGGAGCTGTTTTTT
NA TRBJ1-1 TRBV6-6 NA CASSYSGATEAFF TGTGCCAGCAGTTACTCAGGGGCCACTGAAGCTTTCTTT
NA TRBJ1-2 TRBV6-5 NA CASSPSVYRDGYTF TGTGCCAGCAGCCCGTCTGTCTACCGGGATGGCTACACCTTC
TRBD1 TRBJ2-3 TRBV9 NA CASSVGSAGTGIFTDTQYF TGTGCCAGCAGCGTAGGGTCTGCCGGGACAGGGATCTTCACAGATACGCAGTATTTT
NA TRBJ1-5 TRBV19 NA CASSTRRTTNQPQHF TGTGCCAGTAGTACAAGAAGGACAACAAATCAGCCCCAGCATTTT
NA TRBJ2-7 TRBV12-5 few CASAGTAGEQYF TGTGCTAGTGCTGGGACAGCGGGCGAGCAGTACTTC
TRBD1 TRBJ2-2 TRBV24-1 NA CATSHVRDSYTGELFF TGTGCCACCAGCCACGTCCGGGACAGTTACACCGGGGAGCTGTTTTTT
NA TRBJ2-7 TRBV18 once CASSPGGESEQYF TGTGCCAGCTCACCAGGCGGAGAGAGCGAGCAGTACTTC
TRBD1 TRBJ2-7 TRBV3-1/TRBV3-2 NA CASSQGYGTGDYEQYF TGTGCCAGCAGCCAGGGATATGGGACAGGGGACTACGAGCAGTACTTC